The text below deals with one T cell receptor beta chain. The sample is drawn from a study of blood T cell repertoires in COVID-19. About the research overall: Some COVID-19 samples were acute and others convalescent; all came from the United States, Italy and Spain. Nucleic acid was either cDNA or gDNA, and it came from T cells, B-cell-depleted T cells, or PBMCs.

Authors' methods: Amplification with reference gene primers provided the estimates of nucleated cell counts. Produced via immunoSEQ multiplex PCR; TCRdb's table is partial and in-frame only. From that table come the V and J calls and clone size; the DNA was used to work out D and trimming. Counted here are some 87,000 clones, over 75% occurring once; the ten biggest clones make up about 15%. The clonotype was recovered from a human donor in a cohort sampled during active COVID-19. The material sequenced was peripheral blood.

Here the CDR3 reads CASSSTGGHETQYF. Written as DNA, the CDR3 is TGTGCCAGCAGCTCGACAGGGGGTCATGAGACCCAGTACTTC. The chain has TRBV5-4 and TRBJ2-5; 9 bases match TRBD1. Trimming took 3 bases from V and 5 from J; bases not matched to a gene: 5. Germline V gene data show CDR1 as SGHNT and CDR2 as YYREEE (reference sequence). The CDR3 contains 14 residues.